This T cell receptor (beta chain) was retrieved from a study of OX40 agonist ivuxolimab in advanced cancers. The table came from immunoSEQ multiplex PCR; TCRdb's copy has only in-frame clones and leaves some out. The data hold roughly 48,000 clones, with over 80% observed a single time. This CDR3 contains 17 residues. V shed 4 bases and J 4 bases; nucleotides not matched to a gene: 11. Germline loops: CDR1 SGHRS, CDR2 YFSETQ. This clonotype was obtained from an adult with an advanced solid tumor such as melanoma, head and neck, liver or kidney cancer. The genes are TRBV5-1 and TRBJ1-1, with 12 bases that match TRBD1. This specimen was CD4+ or CD8+ T cells sorted from blood, taken in a trial of the OX40 agonist ivuxolimab. The CDR3 region is CASSLTPGQGAITEAFF. The CDR3 DNA follows: TGCGCCAGCAGCCTGACTCCGGGACAGGGGGCGATCACTGAAGCTTTCTTT.